The clone carrying this TCR beta chain came up a few times. Its antigen is still unknown. Every participating donor gave one draw, a heparinised blood sample averaging around 120 mL. Sequenced material consisted of expressed TCRB transcripts (all of the isolated RNA was reverse transcribed). The repertoire was sequenced with immunoSEQ multiplex PCR; TCRdb's copy has only in-frame clones and lacks some. Among over 150,000 clones, over 6% were seen once, and the ten largest hold under 0.6%. These data originate in a study of beta chain features in type 1 diabetes. Findings and limits, study-wide: Significant though moderate, a shortening of TCRB CDR3s appeared in all four CD4+ subsets of Type 1 diabetes patients. Here, the possible influence of HLA type (on TCRB rearrangement) remained unresolved. Compared to healthy donors, patients appeared to have naive, central memory and Treg TCRB repertoires that were more alike.

Sequencing was done on a sample of central memory CD4+ T cells from blood. This TCR was sampled from a man between 18 and 29 years old with type 1 diabetes.

CDR3 nucleotide sequence: TGTGCCAGTAGACAGAGTAGCTCCTACGAGCAGTACTTC. It specifies CASRQSSSYEQYF. V and J are TRBV19 and TRBJ2-7; unclear D gene. The CDR3 runs 13 residues. Trimming took 6 bases from V and 0 from J, leaving 9 bases between them. Germline V lookup: CDR1 LNHDA, CDR2 SQIVND (reference sequence).